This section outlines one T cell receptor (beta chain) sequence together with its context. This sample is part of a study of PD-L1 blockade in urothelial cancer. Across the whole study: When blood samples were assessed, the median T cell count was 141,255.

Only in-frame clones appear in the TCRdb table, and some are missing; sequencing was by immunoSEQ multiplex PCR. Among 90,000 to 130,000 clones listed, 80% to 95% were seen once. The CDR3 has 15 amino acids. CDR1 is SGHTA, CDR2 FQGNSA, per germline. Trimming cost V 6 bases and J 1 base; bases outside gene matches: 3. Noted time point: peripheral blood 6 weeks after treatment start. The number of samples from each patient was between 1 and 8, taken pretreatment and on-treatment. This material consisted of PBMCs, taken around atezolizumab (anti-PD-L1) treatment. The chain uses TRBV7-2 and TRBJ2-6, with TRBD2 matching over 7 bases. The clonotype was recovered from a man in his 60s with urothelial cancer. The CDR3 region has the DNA TGTGCCAGCAGTTTCGGGAGGTCTGGGGCCAACGTCCTGACTTTC. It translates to CASSFGRSGANVLTF.